This T cell receptor (beta chain) was sequenced for a study of cytomegalovirus exposure and HLA in healthy donors (dated by TCRdb to 2016 to 2017). With respect to the entire study: An earlier analysis of more than 550 of the donors reported approximately 300 Gb of sequence data and 117 million unique TCR beta sequences obtained from approximately 180 million T cells. The genetic ancestry cluster associated with self-reported Caucasian donors included 81% of the 300 to 400 genotyped donors. In an earlier analysis of 550 to 700 of the donors, high-throughput TCR beta sequencing was used to judge whether each TCR beta V gene segment behaved as functional or pseudogenic. In addition to the first cohort of 666 subjects, a separate validation cohort of under 150 different subjects was used. All discovery cohort repertoires had been generated on a single sequencing platform. An early release that covered about 640 HLA-typed donors contained approximately 300 gigabases of sequencing data and tens of millions of unique TCR sequences. Typing coverage differed by locus: A, B, C, DRB1 and DQB1 were typed in roughly 620-630 donors, DQA1 in about 560, DPA1 in around 610, and DPB1 in about 450. Donor age, sex, ethnicity and CMV serostatus were compiled alongside the repertoire data. About five DR-DQ haplotypes were handled as single units for association and clustering because linkage in the cohort was strong. Across 398 genotyped donors of the cohort, an average of about 250,000 unique TCR beta nucleotide sequences per donor were sequenced, and approximately 19% of those sequences were non-productive. The T cell repertoires of 666 subjects were profiled by immunosequencing and related to cytomegalovirus serostatus. The study was designed to test whether signatures of past pathogen exposure could be identified by cataloging public T cell receptors. In a later analysis, previously published TCR beta repertoires from hundreds of donors were re-analyzed and high-resolution HLA genotyping was added so that TCR occurrence patterns could be studied. In a later genetic analysis, genome-wide SNP genotypes for about 65% of the roughly 670 donors were used, and that subset was treated as a discovery cohort. The study combined high-throughput TCR immunosequencing, statistical association of individual TCRs with disease status, and machine learning to predict cytomegalovirus infection status. Rather than drawing on any new phenotypic data, the later analysis identified candidate immune exposures from TCR beta sequences and the way those sequences occurred across donors. Class I and class II HLA loci were covered by the typing at four-digit resolution.

The cohort was made up of under 800 healthy bone marrow donors. All cohort members were sampled while nominally healthy, although unrecorded immune exposures were likely present. The donor tested CMV seronegative and was one of the 352 seronegative cohort members. A peripheral blood sample was provided by each donor, and peripheral blood mononuclear cells were used for TCR beta sequencing. Genomic DNA extraction from the blood cell samples was performed with the Qiagen DNeasy Blood Extraction Kit. Receptor libraries were prepared by the immunoSEQ multiplex PCR assay. A mixture of 60 forward primers for TCR Vbeta segments and 13 reverse primers for TCR Jbeta segments was used in the multiplex PCR. Amplification of the CDR3 region of rearranged TCR beta genes was performed with a multiplex PCR assay on genomic DNA. Amplified TCR beta libraries were sequenced as 87-base-pair reads on the Illumina HiSeq System. The published analysis was carried out like this. Across the roughly 700 repertoires, a later analysis counted roughly 84 million unique TCR beta chains, some 11 million of which were shared by at least two donors. A nearest-neighbor algorithm error-corrected the raw reads and collapsed the reads into unique sequences, merging closely related sequences to remove PCR and sequencing errors. Alignment of CDR3 sequences to IMGT reference sequences was used to assign V, D and J gene segments. For a sequence to be retained, a match of at least six nucleotides was required to both a V gene segment and a J gene segment. A rearrangement was called productive if the CDR3 had no stop codons and remained in frame with V and J, and every other rearrangement was called non-productive. CDR3 was defined according to IMGT convention as the region running from the second conserved V-encoded cysteine to the conserved J-encoded phenylalanine. The earlier analysis of 587 of the donors excluded sequences that lacked an unambiguous match to a single V gene segment. In an earlier analysis of approximately 610 of the donors, V segments were called functional above 56.7% productive rearrangements and were called segregating when the between-donor standard deviation exceeded 5%. A statistical classification framework was built to diagnose cytomegalovirus status from the catalog of TCR beta chain sequences. A later analysis assigned V and J genes by comparing TCR nucleotide sequences with IMGT/GENE-DB human TR gene sequences. The TCRdist pipeline was used in a later analysis to assign CDR3 sequences and most-parsimonious VDJ recombination scenarios. A later analysis defined each TCR beta chain by its CDR3 amino acid sequence plus V-gene family, and excluded reads lacking a unique V-gene family. In a later analysis, 450 to 600 highly shared, low-generation-probability nucleotide sequences were removed to address suspected cross-contamination and a sequencing artifact. In a later analysis, a clonal expansion index for each public chain was calculated from normalized within-repertoire ranks of inferred template counts. Generation probabilities in a later analysis came from a VDJ recombination model fitted to out-of-frame rearrangements, and those results were checked against IGoR. In a later analysis, TCR-TCR, TCR-HLA and TCR-CMV co-occurrence was scored with hypergeometric tests, and a repertoire-size bias correction was applied to TCR pairs. A later analysis estimated false discovery rates by permuting HLA or CMV assignments 20 times. In a later analysis, co-occurring TCRs were grouped using DBSCAN, with TCRdist sequence similarity added in when clustering inside HLA-allele-positive subsets. Repertoires with fewer than 30,000 or more than 120,000 public chains were left out of co-occurrence clustering, as were several repertoires with anomalous nucleotide sharing. TCRdb holds this immuneACCESS table with in-frame rearrangements only. Some clones are missing; in checked studies, unresolved V genes explain under half, and the rest has no known cause. V, J and clone size derive from that table, while D and trimming were established from the DNA sequence. Here the sample has approximately 79,000 clones; roughly 79% occur a single time. The ten most abundant clones make up 1.6% of the sample.

The CDR3, from cysteine to phenylalanine, totals 14 residues. Just CDR3 DNA is preserved here, 42 bases in frame from base 1. The germline V gene supplies CDR1 MDHEN and CDR2 SYDVKM. V sheds 3 bases and J sheds 7 bases, leaving 15 bases between their ends. Study-wide conclusions, independent of this receptor: Compared with the approximately 600-donor mean, donors in an Asian-associated ancestry cluster had fewer N-insertions in productive TCRs, according to a later genetic analysis. In a later analysis, several top co-occurrence clusters were reported to appear linked to parvovirus B19, influenza, CMV and Epstein-Barr virus. A further reported finding was that TCR beta sequences accurately predicted the HLA-A and HLA-B alleles for most subjects in the first cohort. Because counts were too low, about 17 rarely observed V segments, including chromosome 9 orphons, were excluded from the earlier analysis of under 650 of the donors. Strong co-occurrence of HLA alleles, especially DR and DQ, made assigning TCR associations to individual alleles difficult. In a later analysis, the rate of TCR association differed among HLA loci, with DRB1 alleles having the most associated TCRs and HLA-C alleles having the fewest. Linkage disequilibrium might explain the correlated functional status among segregating V segments, but an unknown experimental factor could not be excluded. Most CMV-associated TCR beta chains appeared to be HLA-restricted in a later analysis, and the HLA associations seemed to be driven largely by CMV exposure. The study gave a list of about 150 TCR beta chains associated with cytomegalovirus. V-gene and J-gene trimming of TCR beta chains was associated with a missense DCLRE1C variant in a later genetic analysis, and the association was replicated in an independent cohort. The only immune exposure information available for the cohort was CMV serostatus. Because some donors lacked HLA typing at each locus, the association tests relied only on the typed subset. This cohort had only TCR beta chains sequenced, and the lack of alpha or paired-chain data limited which features could be detected. The classifier was reported to diagnose cytomegalovirus status with high specificity and sensitivity in both the original and validation cohorts. Most TCR sequences were observed very rarely across donors, whereas some public TCRs were present in many individuals. The authors suggested that the approach could potentially be extended to other disease states and immunological phenotypes. A cluster of highly shared sequence variants was judged likely to be a technical artifact of the sequencing pipeline. In a later analysis, HLA-associated TCR beta chains were found to be more clonally expanded and to have lower generation probabilities than equally common non-associated chains. The presence/absence analyses assumed that sequencing depth was roughly uniform across donors, and that assumption may not be true. An earlier analysis of around 500 of the donors showed that most TCR beta V segments appeared in productive rearrangements either about 87% or about 30% of the time, which broadly matched IMGT annotations. Some IMGT-functional V segments, including TRBV6-2 and TRBV6-3, could not be told apart with the 87-base-pair reads, so those segments were excluded. A few of the identified cytomegalovirus-associated TCR beta chains were confirmed in vitro to be specific for cytomegalovirus antigens. A later analysis associated about 17,000 TCR beta sequences with specific HLA alleles at a false discovery rate of 0.05.

Points on this clone: Its target antigen remains unknown. No much larger clone exists at a distance of one base, and base qualities are not known.

Here the chain combines TRBV28 and TRBJ1-1; TRBD1 is a possible D gene, resting on 5 matching bases. Sequenced sample: PBMCs. This TCR derives from a man aged 40-49 years in good health and CMV-seronegative. The DNA reads as follows: TGTGCCAGCAGTTTTCACGGGGGGTCGGTTGAAGCTTTCTTT. Translated, it reads CASSFHGGSVEAFF.